The 21 T cell receptor beta chains below were found in one sample sequenced in a study of T-cell memory formation after mild COVID-19 (dated by TCRdb to the early 2020s). The method behind the library was 5' RACE. Sequenced using an Illumina NovaSeq 6000. TCRdb took the public reads, trimmed them with fastp at Q25, ran MiXCR for clone calling and kept in-frame beta chains. Every CDR3 protein is listed once, alongside the most common genes and DNA of its rows. Counted in this sample were a few hundred thousand distinct CDR3 sequences; roughly 25% of them appeared once. Around 12% of the sample goes to the ten largest clones. The material sequenced was PBMCs or a T cell subset sorted from them (not recorded which). These receptors were collected from an adult woman who had mild COVID-19 (a few samples of this study predate the infection). The sample titles of this study are shuffled in the database, so cell type and time point are left out; the donor was told from shared clones.

This clonotype was seen a few times. The chain recombines TRBV2 with TRBJ2-1, with TRBD1 matching 7 bases. V shed 6 bases, J shed 9 bases, and the junction held 14 bases outside the gene matches. The germline gives CDR1 SNHLY, CDR2 FYNNEI. This CDR3 is 15 amino acids long. DNA for the CDR3: TGTGCCAGCAGCAGGGACAGCCTCATCCGTAGTGAGCAGTTCTTC. Translation gives CASSRDSLIRSEQFF. Looking up the rest from reference TRBV2 and TRBJ2-1 gives the full variable domain: EPEVTQTPSHQVTQMGQEVILRCVPISNHLYFYWYRQILGQKVEFLVSFYNNEISEKSEIFDDQFSVERPDGSNFTLKIRSTKLEDSAMYFCASSRDSLIRSEQFFGPGTRLTVL.

This clonotype was detected only a few times. The chain carries TRBV7-9 and TRBJ1-4, with D unclear. The V gene lost 7 bases and the J gene lost 8 bases, with 8 bases spanning the gap. The CDR3 contains 11 residues. The germline gives CDR1 SEHNR, CDR2 FQNEAQ (reference sequence). CDR3 region: CASTLSEKLFF. CDR3 nucleotides: TGTGCCAGCACCCTTTCCGAAAAACTGTTTTTT. The full variable domain, with the rest looked up from reference TRBV7-9 and TRBJ1-4, is DTGVSQNPRHKITKRGQNVTFRCDPISEHNRLYWYRQTLGQGPEFLTYFQNEAQLEKSRLLSDRFSAERPKGSFSTLEIQRTEQGDSAMYLCASTLSEKLFFGSGTQLSVL.

This clonotype came up a few times. The V call is TRBV6-5, the J call TRBJ2-2; 9 bases match TRBD2. V lost 7 bases to trimming and J lost 0 bases; unmatched junction nucleotides: 3. This CDR3 contains 15 residues. The germline V gene has CDR1 MNHEY and CDR2 SVGAGI. CDR3 nucleotide sequence: TGTGCCAGCACCCTAGCGGGGACGAACACCGGGGAGCTGTTTTTT. It codes for CASTLAGTNTGELFF.

This clonotype was counted many times. The chain carries TRBV6-2 or TRBV6-3 and TRBJ1-2; D unresolved. Per germline, CDR1 MNHEY and CDR2 SVGEGT. The V end lost 4 bases, the J end lost 8 bases, and 17 bases lay between the germline ends. The CDR3 contains 14 residues. CDR3 bases: TGTGCCAGCAGTTTTGTCCGGACTGCAATCGGCTACACCTTC. Amino acids: CASSFVRTAIGYTF.

This clonotype was counted a few times. J is TRBJ2-3 and V is TRBV20-1; a possible D gene is TRBD1 (5 bases). From germline, CDR1 is DFQATT and CDR2 SNEGSKA (reference sequence). V was clipped by 1 base and J by 6 bases, with 8 bases between them. The CDR3 consists of 12 residues. This CDR3 is CSARGPGDTQYF. The CDR3 coding sequence is TGCAGTGCTAGAGGACCAGGGGATACGCAGTATTTT.

The gene calls are TRBV27 and TRBJ2-7; D gene unclear. The CDR3 runs to 13 residues. CDR1 and CDR2 from the germline V gene are MNHEY and SMNVEV (reference sequence). Trimming left V 8 bases short and J 2 bases short, with 13 bases between. The CDR3 reads CASAPGTPYEQYF. CDR3 bases: TGTGCCAGCGCCCCCGGTACCCCCTACGAGCAGTACTTC.

This clonotype was detected ten times or more. The rearrangement joins TRBV12-3 or TRBV12-4 to TRBJ2-2, with no clear D. V was clipped by 4 bases and J by 2 bases, with 8 bases between them. CDR3 length: 14 amino acids. CDR3 bases: TGTGCCAGCAGTTCCTGGATAAACACCGGGGAGCTGTTTTTT. Translating it yields CASSSWINTGELFF.

The chain has TRBV19 and TRBJ1-2; 7 bases match TRBD1. The CDR3 is made up of 11 amino acids. Germline values: CDR1 LNHDA, CDR2 SQIVND (reference sequence). V was pared by 7 bases and J by 6 bases, with 2 bases of the junction left unmatched. The CDR3 DNA reads as TGTGCCAGTATTGACAGGGATGGCTACACCTTC. Amino acids: CASIDRDGYTF.

This clonotype has only a few counts. The rearrangement links TRBV18 to TRBJ2-7, with D tentatively TRBD1 (6 bases). The CDR3 extends over 13 amino acids. Trimming removed 0 bases at V and 6 bases at J, with 9 bases between. Per germline, CDR1 KGHSH and CDR2 LQKENI. The CDR3 nucleotides are TGTGCCAGCTCACCACCCACAGGGCTCGAGCAGTACTTC. The encoded protein is CASSPPTGLEQYF.

The chain uses TRBV7-2 and TRBJ2-1; 8 bases align to TRBD2. Per the germline V gene, CDR1 is SGHTA and CDR2 is FQGNSA. The CDR3 loop spans 17 amino acids. Germline trimming cut 4 bases from V and 2 bases from J; bases unmatched to any gene: 10. CDR3 sequence: CASSSGTSSSAYNEQFF. Here the CDR3 DNA reads TGTGCCAGCAGCTCAGGGACTAGTTCTTCAGCCTACAATGAGCAGTTCTTC.

V and J are TRBV19 and TRBJ1-4; D is possibly TRBD1 (5 bases). The CDR3 length is 15 residues. CDR1 is LNHDA and CDR2 is SQIVND in the germline V gene (reference sequence). V lost 4 bases to trimming and J lost 4 bases, with 13 bases between them. CDR3 region: CASSTPDNYNEKLFF. The CDR3 DNA reads TGTGCCAGTAGTACCCCGGACAACTATAATGAAAAACTGTTTTTT.

The CDR3 coding sequence is TGTGCCAGCAGGGGACAGTTCCCCTCTCAGGGCACCGGGGAGCTGTTTTTT. It encodes CASRGQFPSQGTGELFF. J is TRBJ2-2 and V is TRBV28; TRBD1 matches 7 bases. V lost 6 bases, J lost 4 bases, and 14 bases stayed unmatched. Per the germline V gene, CDR1 is MDHEN and CDR2 is SYDVKM. The length of the CDR3 is 17 residues. Complete variable domain (other parts from reference TRBV28 and TRBJ2-2): DVKVTQSSRYLVKRTGEKVFLECVQDMDHENMFWYRQDPGLGLRLIYFSYDVKMKEKGDIPEGYSVSREKKERFSLILESASTNQTSMYLCASRGQFPSQGTGELFFGEGSRLTVL.

The V gene is TRBV12-3 or TRBV12-4, the J gene TRBJ1-1; the D is unclear. This CDR3 spans 11 amino acids. V was cut by 11 bases and J by 4 bases, with 11 bases left in between. The CDR3: CAVGDFTEAFF. CDR3 in DNA: TGTGCCGTCGGGGATTTCACTGAAGCTTTCTTT.

The V call is TRBV6-5, the J call TRBJ2-7, with D perhaps TRBD1 (5 bases). CDR1 is MNHEY, CDR2 SVGAGI, per germline. The V gene lost 5 bases and the J gene lost 6 bases, with 20 bases spanning the gap. The CDR3 has 15 residues. The CDR3 DNA follows: TGTGCCAGCAGTGACCGGCAGACAGCCGGTGTCGAGCAGTACTTC. It translates to CASSDRQTAGVEQYF.

In this sample, this clonotype turned up a few times. The chain joins TRBV7-9 to TRBJ1-1; no clear D gene. Germline-derived CDR1 and CDR2 are SEHNR and FQNEAQ (reference sequence). Trimming removed 5 bases from V and 2 bases from J, with 15 bases in between. This CDR3 region has 15 residues. CDR3 nucleotide sequence: TGTGCCAGCAGCAAACCCGGGATGGGCAACACTGAAGCTTTCTTT. It yields the protein CASSKPGMGNTEAFF.

On this clonotype itself: An end of the junction does not agree with germline; a read error may underlie this. This chain links TRBV5-1 with TRBJ1-5, with 11 bases matching TRBD1. The CDR3 sequence is 18 residues long. Germline CDR1 reads SGHRS; CDR2 reads YFSETQ. The CDR3 coding sequence is TGCGCCAGCAGCCTTAGACCGATAGGACAGGGGGCGAATCACCCCCAGCATTTT. The encoded protein is CASSLRPIGQGANHPQHF. The entire variable domain, with the rest obtained from reference TRBV5-1 and TRBJ1-5, is as follows: KAGVTQTPRYLIKTRGQQVTLSCSPISGHRSVSWYQQTPGQGLQFLFEYFSETQRNKGNFPGRFSGRQFSNSRSEMNVSTLELGDSALYLCASSLRPIGQGANHPQHFGDGTRLSIL.

The sample holds many counts of this clonotype. The chain couples TRBV5-1 to TRBJ1-2, with D uncertain. CDR1 is SGHRS and CDR2 is YFSETQ in the germline V gene. V shed 2 bases and J shed 8 bases, with 13 bases lying between them. There are 13 residues in the CDR3. CDR3 in amino acids: CASSFRGMHGYTF. CDR3 DNA: TGCGCCAGCAGCTTTCGAGGAATGCACGGCTACACCTTC.

This clonotype was recorded a few times. In nucleotides, the CDR3 is TGCAGTGCTAGAGATCGAGGAAGTAATTCACCCCTCCACTTT. This encodes CSARDRGSNSPLHF. The V gene is TRBV20-1, the J gene TRBJ1-6, with unresolved D. The CDR3 contains 14 residues. Germline V gene lookup returns CDR1 DFQATT and CDR2 SNEGSKA (reference sequence). V lost 0 bases, J lost 6 bases, and 9 bases lay in between.

This chain joins TRBV20-1 and TRBJ1-1, with D perhaps TRBD1 (5 bases). Per the germline V gene, CDR1 is DFQATT and CDR2 is SNEGSKA (reference sequence). Trimming stripped 0 bases from V and 6 bases from J, with 14 bases between. This CDR3 is built from 14 residues. CDR3 residues: CSARDRGRGPEAFF. The CDR3 DNA reads as TGCAGTGCTAGAGATAGAGGAAGGGGACCTGAAGCTTTCTTT.

The V and J genes are TRBV28 and TRBJ2-7; TRBD1 agrees at 11 bases. The CDR3 spans 16 residues. V shed 5 bases and J 6 bases; nucleotides not matched to a gene: 12. Germline CDR1 and CDR2: MDHEN and SYDVKM. CDR3 nucleotides: TGTGCCAGCAGTCCCGGGACAGGGGGAAGCTTGGGCGAGCAGTACTTC. Protein sequence: CASSPGTGGSLGEQYF.

The chain joins TRBV5-1 to TRBJ2-3, with 11 bases that match TRBD2. The CDR3 is 15 amino acids. Germline loops: CDR1 SGHRS, CDR2 YFSETQ. V lost 1 base to trimming and J lost 6 bases; unmatched junction nucleotides: 4. The CDR3, as DNA: TGCGCCAGCAGCTTGCCTCGGACTAGCGGGGATACGCAGTATTTT. Protein product: CASSLPRTSGDTQYF. The full variable domain, rest sourced from reference TRBV5-1 and TRBJ2-3, is KAGVTQTPRYLIKTRGQQVTLSCSPISGHRSVSWYQQTPGQGLQFLFEYFSETQRNKGNFPGRFSGRQFSNSRSEMNVSTLELGDSALYLCASSLPRTSGDTQYFGPGTRLTVL.